This T cell receptor (beta chain) stems from a study of OX40 agonist ivuxolimab in advanced cancers. Worth noting for this clone: What it binds is not known.

This table comes from immunoSEQ multiplex PCR, and its TCRdb copy is limited to in-frame clones, with some not included. The sample has tens of thousands of clones; around 82% are singletons. Patients who had autoimmune disease history or got systemic immunosuppression were left out. Broader study findings: Part of the nonresponder group also had normalized T-cell clonal expansion that was low. Clonal expansion was seen in CD4+ and CD8+ blood T cells by week 6 at 0.1 to 3.0 mg/kg.

This TCR derives from an adult with an advanced solid tumor such as melanoma, head and neck, liver or kidney cancer. The specimen was CD4+ or CD8+ T cells sorted from blood, collected in a trial of the OX40 agonist ivuxolimab.

The DNA for the CDR3 is TGTGCCAGCAGTGAACTTCGGGGGCGCTCGGGTTCACCCCTCCACTTT. It codes for CASSELRGRSGSPLHF. The V and J genes are TRBV2 and TRBJ1-6; D is possibly TRBD1 (6 bases). V lost 2 bases and J 9 bases, leaving 17 bases between the germline ends. The CDR3 consists of 16 residues. Germline V lookup: CDR1 SNHLY, CDR2 FYNNEI.